This T cell receptor beta chain came from a study of blood T cell repertoires in COVID-19. Across the study: Italy, Spain and the United States were the sources of the convalescent and acute COVID-19 samples. The cDNA or gDNA used as material had been derived from T cells, B-cell-depleted T cells, or PBMCs.

Source study methods: Amplification of reference gene primers provided the estimated nucleated cell counts. The assay was immunoSEQ multiplex PCR, and TCRdb's table has in-frame clones only and misses some. V, J and clone size were drawn from that table, and D and trimming were deduced from the DNA. Found here are 70,000 to 90,000 clones, almost 85% of them singletons; the top ten hold approximately 1.3%. Germline CDR1 reads MNHEY; CDR2 reads SVGAGI. The CDR3 covers 12 residues. V was pared by 8 bases and J by 7 bases, with 14 bases between. The chain employs TRBV6-5 and TRBJ1-1, with D perhaps matching TRBD1 (6 bases). The sequenced sample consisted of peripheral blood. The TCR sequence derives from a woman at least 80 years old with acute or convalescent COVID-19. The CDR3 is CASSQGSLEAFF. The CDR3 DNA reads TGTGCCAGCTCACAGGGATCCCTTGAAGCTTTCTTT.